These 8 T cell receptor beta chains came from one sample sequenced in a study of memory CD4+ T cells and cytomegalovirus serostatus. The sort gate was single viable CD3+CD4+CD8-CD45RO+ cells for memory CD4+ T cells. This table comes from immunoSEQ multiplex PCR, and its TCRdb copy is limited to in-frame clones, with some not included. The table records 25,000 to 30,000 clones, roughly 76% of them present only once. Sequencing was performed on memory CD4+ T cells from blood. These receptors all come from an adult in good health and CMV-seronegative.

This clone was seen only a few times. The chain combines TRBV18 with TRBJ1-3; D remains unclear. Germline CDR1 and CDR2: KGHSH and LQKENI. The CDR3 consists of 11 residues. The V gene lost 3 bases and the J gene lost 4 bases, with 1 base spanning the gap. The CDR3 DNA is TGTGCCAGCTCACCGGGAAACACCATATATTTT. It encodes CASSPGNTIYF.

Written as DNA, the CDR3 is TGTGCCAGCAACTCCTGGGACAGGGCAAACGAGCAGTACTTC. Amino acids: CASNSWDRANEQYF. This chain links TRBV7-9 with TRBJ2-7, with 9 positions matching TRBD1. V trimming: 7 bases; J trimming: 5 bases; junction bases outside the gene matches: 9. CDR3 length equals 14 residues. Germline CDR1 reads SEHNR; CDR2 reads FQNEAQ (reference sequence).

The DNA of the CDR3 is TGCGCCAGCAAATACAGTGGTGCGGTCGAGGCACCAACAGATACGCAGTATTTT. As protein: CASKYSGAVEAPTDTQYF. This chain uses TRBV10-2 with TRBJ2-3, with unresolved D. V was pared by 7 bases and J by 3 bases, with 26 bases between. The germline V gene encodes CDR1 WSHSY and CDR2 SAAADI. The CDR3 is 18 amino acids.

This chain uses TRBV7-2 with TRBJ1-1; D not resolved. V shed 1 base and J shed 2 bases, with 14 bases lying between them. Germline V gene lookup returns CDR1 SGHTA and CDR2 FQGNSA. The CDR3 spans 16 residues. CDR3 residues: CASSLEGRVYNTEAFF. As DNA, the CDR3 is TGTGCCAGCAGCTTAGAAGGGCGGGTGTATAACACTGAAGCTTTCTTT. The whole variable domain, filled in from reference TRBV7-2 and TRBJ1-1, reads GAGVSQSPSNKVTEKGKDVELRCDPISGHTALYWYRQSLGQGLEFLIYFQGNSAPDKSGLPSDRFSAERTGGSVSTLTIQRTQQEDSAVYLCASSLEGRVYNTEAFFGQGTRLTVV.

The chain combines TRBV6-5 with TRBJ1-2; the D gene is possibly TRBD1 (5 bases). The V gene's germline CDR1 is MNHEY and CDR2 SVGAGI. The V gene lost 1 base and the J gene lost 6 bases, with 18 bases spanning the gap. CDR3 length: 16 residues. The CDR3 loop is CASSYLGRENINGYTF. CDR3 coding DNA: TGTGCCAGCAGTTACTTGGGCAGGGAAAACATAAATGGCTACACCTTC.

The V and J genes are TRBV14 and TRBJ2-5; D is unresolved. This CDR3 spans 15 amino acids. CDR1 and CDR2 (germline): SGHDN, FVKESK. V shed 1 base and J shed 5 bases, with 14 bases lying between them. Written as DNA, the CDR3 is TGTGCCAGCAGCCAAGGGGCCCGAGTCCAGGAGACCCAGTACTTC. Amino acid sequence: CASSQGARVQETQYF.

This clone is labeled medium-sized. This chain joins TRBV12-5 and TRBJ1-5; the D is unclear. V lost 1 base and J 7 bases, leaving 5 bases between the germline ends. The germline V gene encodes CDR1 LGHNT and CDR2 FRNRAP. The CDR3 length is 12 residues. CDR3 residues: CASGLEGQPQHF. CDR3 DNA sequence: TGTGCTAGTGGTTTGGAAGGACAGCCCCAGCATTTT. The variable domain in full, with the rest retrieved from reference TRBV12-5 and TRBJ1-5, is DARVTQTPRHKVTEMGQEVTMRCQPILGHNTVFWYRQTMMQGLELLAYFRNRAPLDDSGMPKDRFSAEMPDATLATLKIQPSEPRDSAVYFCASGLEGQPQHFGDGTRLSIL.

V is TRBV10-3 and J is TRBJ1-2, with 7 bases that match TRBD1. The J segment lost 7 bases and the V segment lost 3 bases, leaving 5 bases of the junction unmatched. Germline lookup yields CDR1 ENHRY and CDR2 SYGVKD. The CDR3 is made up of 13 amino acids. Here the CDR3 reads CAISDLGTAGYTF. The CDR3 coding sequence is TGTGCCATCAGTGACCTCGGGACAGCTGGCTACACCTTC.